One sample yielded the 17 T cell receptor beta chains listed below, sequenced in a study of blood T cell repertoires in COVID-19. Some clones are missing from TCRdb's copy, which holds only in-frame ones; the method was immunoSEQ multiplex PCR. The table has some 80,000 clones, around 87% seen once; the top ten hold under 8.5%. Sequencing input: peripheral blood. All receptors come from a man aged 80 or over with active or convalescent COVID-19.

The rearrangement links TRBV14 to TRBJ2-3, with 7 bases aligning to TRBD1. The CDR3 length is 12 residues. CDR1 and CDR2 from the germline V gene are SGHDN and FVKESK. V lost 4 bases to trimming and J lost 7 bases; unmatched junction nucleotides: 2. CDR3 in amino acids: CASSRQGNTQYF. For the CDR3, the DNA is TGTGCCAGCAGCCGACAGGGAAATACGCAGTATTTT.

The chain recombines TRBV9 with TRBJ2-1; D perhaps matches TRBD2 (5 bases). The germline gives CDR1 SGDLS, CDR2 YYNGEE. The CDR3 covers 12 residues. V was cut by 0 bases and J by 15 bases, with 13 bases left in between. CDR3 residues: CASSVAGSALFF. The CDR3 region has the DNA TGTGCCAGCAGCGTAGCGGGGAGTGCTCTGTTCTTC.

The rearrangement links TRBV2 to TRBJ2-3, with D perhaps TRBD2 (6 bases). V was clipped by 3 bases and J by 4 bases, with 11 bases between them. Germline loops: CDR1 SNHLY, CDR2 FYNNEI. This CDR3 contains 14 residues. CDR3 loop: CASSDGGFPDTQYF. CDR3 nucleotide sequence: TGTGCCAGCAGTGATGGGGGGTTCCCAGATACGCAGTATTTT.

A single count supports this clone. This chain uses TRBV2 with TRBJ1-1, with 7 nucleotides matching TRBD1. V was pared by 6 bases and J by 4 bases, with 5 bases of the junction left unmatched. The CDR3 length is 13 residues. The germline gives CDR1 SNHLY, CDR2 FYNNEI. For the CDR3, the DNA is TGTGCCAGCAGGGTACAGGGGCCCACTGAAGCTTTCTTT. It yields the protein CASRVQGPTEAFF.

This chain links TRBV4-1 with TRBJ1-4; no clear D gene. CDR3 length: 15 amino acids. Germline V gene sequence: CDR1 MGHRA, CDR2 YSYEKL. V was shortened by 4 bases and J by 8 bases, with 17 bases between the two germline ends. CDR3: CASSLGEGSREKLFF. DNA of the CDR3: TGCGCCAGCAGCCTCGGGGAAGGGTCCCGCGAAAAACTGTTTTTT.

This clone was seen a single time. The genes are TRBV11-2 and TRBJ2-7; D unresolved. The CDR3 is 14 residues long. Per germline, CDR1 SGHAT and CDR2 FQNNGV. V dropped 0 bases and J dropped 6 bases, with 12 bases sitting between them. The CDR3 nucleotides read TGTGCCAGCAGCTTAGATCCCCTAGTCCCCGAGCAGTACGTC. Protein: CASSLDPLVPEQYV.

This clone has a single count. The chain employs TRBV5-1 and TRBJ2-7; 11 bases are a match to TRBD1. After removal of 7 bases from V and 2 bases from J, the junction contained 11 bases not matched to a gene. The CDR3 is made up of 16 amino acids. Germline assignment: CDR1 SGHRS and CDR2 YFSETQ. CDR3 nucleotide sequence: TGCGCCAGCGGAACAACGGACAGGGGGCAAACCTACGAGCAGTACGTC. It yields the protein CASGTTDRGQTYEQYV.

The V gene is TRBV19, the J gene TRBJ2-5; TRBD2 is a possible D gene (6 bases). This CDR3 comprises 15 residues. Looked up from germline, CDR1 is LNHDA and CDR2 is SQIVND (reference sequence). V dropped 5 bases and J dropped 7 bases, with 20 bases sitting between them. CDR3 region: CASSLRTGTGGTQYF. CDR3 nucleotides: TGTGCCAGTAGTCTACGGACGGGGACCGGGGGGACCCAGTACTTC.

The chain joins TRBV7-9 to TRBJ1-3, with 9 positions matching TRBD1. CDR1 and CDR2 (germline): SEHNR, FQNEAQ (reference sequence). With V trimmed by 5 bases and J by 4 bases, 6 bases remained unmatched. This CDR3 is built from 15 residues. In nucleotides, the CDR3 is TGTGCCAGCAGCCGGACCGGGACAGGGGGAAACACCATATATTTT. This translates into CASSRTGTGGNTIYF.

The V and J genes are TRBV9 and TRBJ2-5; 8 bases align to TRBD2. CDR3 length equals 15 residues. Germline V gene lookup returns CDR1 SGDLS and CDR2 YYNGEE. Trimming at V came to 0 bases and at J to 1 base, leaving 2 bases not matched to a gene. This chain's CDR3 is CASSVAGGPQETQYF. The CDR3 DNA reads TGTGCCAGCAGCGTAGCGGGGGGGCCCCAAGAGACCCAGTACTTC. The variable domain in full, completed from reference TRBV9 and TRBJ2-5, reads DSGVTQTPKHLITATGQRVTLRCSPRSGDLSVYWYQQSLDQGLQFLIQYYNGEERAKGNILERFSAQQFPDLHSELNLSSLELGDSALYFCASSVAGGPQETQYFGPGTRLLVL.

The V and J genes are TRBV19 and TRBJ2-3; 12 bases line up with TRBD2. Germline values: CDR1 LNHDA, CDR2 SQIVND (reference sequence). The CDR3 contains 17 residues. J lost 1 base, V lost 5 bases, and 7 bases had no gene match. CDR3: CASSFRTSGARTDTQYF. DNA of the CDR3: TGTGCCAGTAGTTTCAGGACTAGCGGGGCCCGCACAGATACGCAGTATTTT.

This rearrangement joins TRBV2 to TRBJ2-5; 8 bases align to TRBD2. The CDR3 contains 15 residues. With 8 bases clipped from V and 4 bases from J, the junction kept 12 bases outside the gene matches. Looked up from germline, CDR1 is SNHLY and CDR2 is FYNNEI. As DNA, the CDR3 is TGTGCCAGCTCCGGGACTAGATTATTGAGAGAGACCCAGTACTTC. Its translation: CASSGTRLLRETQYF.

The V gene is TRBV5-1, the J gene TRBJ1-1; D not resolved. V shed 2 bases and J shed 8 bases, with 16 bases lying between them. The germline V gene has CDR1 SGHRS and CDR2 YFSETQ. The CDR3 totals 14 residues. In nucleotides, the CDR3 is TGCGCCAGCAGCTTTTACGGGAGAGGTTTAGAAGCTTTCTTT. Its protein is CASSFYGRGLEAFF. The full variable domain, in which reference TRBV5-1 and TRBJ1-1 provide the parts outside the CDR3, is KAGVTQTPRYLIKTRGQQVTLSCSPISGHRSVSWYQQTPGQGLQFLFEYFSETQRNKGNFPGRFSGRQFSNSRSEMNVSTLELGDSALYLCASSFYGRGLEAFFGQGTRLTVV.

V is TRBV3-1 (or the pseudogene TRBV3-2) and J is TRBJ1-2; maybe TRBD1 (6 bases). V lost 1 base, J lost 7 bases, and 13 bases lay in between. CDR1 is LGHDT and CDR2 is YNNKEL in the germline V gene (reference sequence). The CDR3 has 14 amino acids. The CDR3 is CASSQGVGASGYTF. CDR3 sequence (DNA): TGTGCCAGCAGCCAAGGGGTGGGGGCTAGTGGCTACACCTTC.

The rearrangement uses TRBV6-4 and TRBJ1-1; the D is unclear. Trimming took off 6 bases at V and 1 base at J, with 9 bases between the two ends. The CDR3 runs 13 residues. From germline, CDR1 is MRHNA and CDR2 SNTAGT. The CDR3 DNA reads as TGTGCCAGCAGATGGGAGACGAACACTGAAGCTTTCTTT. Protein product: CASRWETNTEAFF.

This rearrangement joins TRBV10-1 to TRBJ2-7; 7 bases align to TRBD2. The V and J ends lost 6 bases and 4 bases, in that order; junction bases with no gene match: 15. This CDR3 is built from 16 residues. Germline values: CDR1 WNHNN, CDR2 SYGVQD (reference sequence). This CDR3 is CASRDLARERGYEQYV. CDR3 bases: TGCGCCAGCAGGGACCTAGCGCGGGAGAGGGGTTACGAGCAGTACGTC.

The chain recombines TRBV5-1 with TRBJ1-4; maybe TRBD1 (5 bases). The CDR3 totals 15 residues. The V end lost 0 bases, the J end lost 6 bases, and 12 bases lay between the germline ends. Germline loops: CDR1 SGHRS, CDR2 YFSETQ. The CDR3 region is CASSLGFGADEKLFF. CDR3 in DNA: TGCGCCAGCAGCTTGGGGTTTGGGGCTGATGAAAAACTGTTTTTT.